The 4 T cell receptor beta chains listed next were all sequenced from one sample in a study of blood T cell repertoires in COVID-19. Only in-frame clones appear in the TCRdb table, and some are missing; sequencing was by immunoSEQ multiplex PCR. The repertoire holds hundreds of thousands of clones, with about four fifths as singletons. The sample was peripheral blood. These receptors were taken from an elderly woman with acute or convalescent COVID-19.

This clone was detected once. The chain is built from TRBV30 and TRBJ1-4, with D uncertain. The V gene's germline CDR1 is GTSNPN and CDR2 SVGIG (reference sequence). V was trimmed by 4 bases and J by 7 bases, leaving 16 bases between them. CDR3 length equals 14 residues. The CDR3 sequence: CAWNPGNPGEKLFF. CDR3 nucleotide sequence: TGTGCCTGGAACCCCGGGAATCCAGGTGAAAAACTGTTTTTT.

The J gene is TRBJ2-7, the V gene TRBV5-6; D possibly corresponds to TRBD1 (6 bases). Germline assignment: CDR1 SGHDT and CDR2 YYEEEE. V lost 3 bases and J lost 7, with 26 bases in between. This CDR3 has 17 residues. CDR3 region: CASSSPGQSGTVWEQYF. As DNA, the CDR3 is TGTGCCAGCAGCTCTCCAGGACAGAGCGGAACGGTTTGGGAGCAGTACTTC.

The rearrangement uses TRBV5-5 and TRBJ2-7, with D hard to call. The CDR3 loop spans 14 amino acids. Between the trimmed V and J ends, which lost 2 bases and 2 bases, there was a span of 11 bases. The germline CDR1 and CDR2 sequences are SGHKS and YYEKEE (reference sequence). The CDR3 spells CASSFSGQAYEQYF. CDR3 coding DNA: TGTGCCAGCAGCTTCTCTGGGCAGGCCTACGAGCAGTACTTC.

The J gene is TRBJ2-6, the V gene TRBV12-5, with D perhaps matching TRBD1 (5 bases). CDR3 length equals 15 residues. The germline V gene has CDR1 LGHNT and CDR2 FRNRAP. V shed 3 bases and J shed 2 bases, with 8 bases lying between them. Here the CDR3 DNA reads TGTGCTAGTGGTTTAGGGGCCACTGGGGCCAACGTCCTGACTTTC. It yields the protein CASGLGATGANVLTF.